Listed below are T cell receptor beta chains from one sample, sequenced in a study of Graves' ophthalmopathy and Graves' hyperthyroidism. Each CDR3 protein is one row after TCRdb ran MiXCR on the multiplex PCR reads. The sample includes 1 million to 1.3 million distinct CDR3 sequences, 35% to 45% of them seen just once. The sequenced material came from peripheral blood or thyroid tissue (not recorded which). The receptors come from an adult man with Graves' hyperthyroidism. Both conserved end residues are part of each CDR3. The D gene is left open where the match is weak. Some rows mark clone size as missing; the rest say once, few, many or name a class of expanded clone.

CDR3nt	CDR3aa	d_gene	v_gene	abundance	j_gene
TGCAGTGCTAGAGATCTGGGACTAGCGGGGGGGCTGACCCAGTACTTC	CSARDLGLAGGLTQYF	TRBD2	TRBV20-1	-	TRBJ2-5
TGTGCCAGCAGCGTAGGGGCAGGGGGCATTCGGCCTGAAGCTTTCTTT	CASSVGAGGIRPEAFF	TRBD1	TRBV9	many	TRBJ1-1
TGTGCCAGCAGCCCCTATCCGGAGTCTGGAAACACCATATATTTT	CASSPYPESGNTIYF	-	TRBV10-3	-	TRBJ1-3
TGTGCCATCAGGCGACAGGGGGAGACCCAGTACTTC	CAIRRQGETQYF	TRBD1	TRBV10-3	-	TRBJ2-5
TGCGCCAGCAGCCCCCGAAGGGCTTCCGAGACCCAGTACTTC	CASSPRRASETQYF	-	TRBV5-1	-	TRBJ2-5
TGTGCCACCAGTGACGAAGGCCATCAGCCCCAGCATTTT	CATSDEGHQPQHF	-	TRBV24-1	-	TRBJ1-5
TGTGCCAGTGGTGGGGACAGCCATAGCAATCAGCCCCAGCATTTT	CASGGDSHSNQPQHF	TRBD1	TRBV19	many	TRBJ1-5
TGTGCCAGCAGTCCAGACAGGGGAGTCGGCTACACCTTC	CASSPDRGVGYTF	TRBD1	TRBV12-3/TRBV12-4	many	TRBJ1-2
TGTGCCAGCAGCTTACAACAGGTTGGGGGACAGTACTTC	CASSLQQVGGQYF	-	TRBV7-9	-	TRBJ2-7
TGTGCCAGCAGCTTGATTTCCCGCGAGCAGTACTTC	CASSLISREQYF	-	TRBV11-1	-	TRBJ2-7
TGTGCCAGCATCTCAAGAGACAGGGCCGGGGAGCTGTTTTTT	CASISRDRAGELFF	TRBD1	TRBV7-8	-	TRBJ2-2
TGCGCCAGCAGCCCTAGTGGGTCGAATGAAAAACTGTTTTTT	CASSPSGSNEKLFF	-	TRBV5-1	many	TRBJ1-4
TGTGCCAGAATTGGGGACAGCTATAGCAATCAGCCCCAGCATTTT	CARIGDSYSNQPQHF	TRBD1	TRBV10-3	many	TRBJ1-5
TGTGCCAGCAGGAAACAAGAGGCCCAGTACTTC	CASRKQEAQYF	-	TRBV2	many	TRBJ2-5
TGTGCCACCAGTAGGCACGGCTCCTACGAGCAGTACTTC	CATSRHGSYEQYF	-	TRBV24-1	many	TRBJ2-7
TGTGCCAGCAGCGCCGGGGGAGTCACCGGGGAGCTGTTTTTT	CASSAGGVTGELFF	-	TRBV11-2	many	TRBJ2-2
TGTGCCAGCACGGCCGTGTTTGGCACTGAAGCTTTCTTT	CASTAVFGTEAFF	-	TRBV2	many	TRBJ1-1
TGCAGTGTCCGCAGGGAGAGGGCCAATTCACCCCTCCACTTT	CSVRRERANSPLHF	-	TRBV20-1	-	TRBJ1-6